This is a list of T cell receptor beta chains from one sample in a study of human T cells and chemical hapten exposure. TCRdb called the RACE reads again in MiXCR, with one record for every CDR3 protein. The sample records about 60,000 distinct CDR3 sequences, around 11% being singletons. The sample in question was whole blood, obtained in connection with sensitization to the hapten diphenylcyclopropenone (DPC). These receptors were obtained from a woman aged 40 to 50 with alopecia areata. Some clones in this sample may be carry-over from other donors' samples. Both conserved end residues are part of each CDR3. The D gene is left open where the match is weak. Part of the rows lack a size; the others show once, few, many or a class for expanded clones.

V gene	clone size	J gene	D gene	CDR3 DNA	CDR3 protein
TRBV29-1	few	TRBJ2-7	TRBD1	TGCAGCGTTGGGGACAGGACCTCCTACGAGCAGTACTTC	CSVGDRTSYEQYF
TRBV11-2	.	TRBJ2-2	.	.	CASSTRLLGRRAGELFF
TRBV5-1	many	TRBJ2-7	TRBD2	TGCGCCAGCAGCCCGGGACTAGCGGCCACCTACGAGCAGTACTTC	CASSPGLAATYEQYF
TRBV6-5	many	TRBJ1-6	.	TGTGCCAGCAGTTACCTTCCCAGCTCCTATAATTCACCCCTCCACTTT	CASSYLPSSYNSPLHF
TRBV5-1	few	TRBJ2-3	.	TGCGCCAGCAGCTTGGGGCAGGCAGCTAGCACAGATACGCAGTATTTT	CASSLGQAASTDTQYF
TRBV6-1	many	TRBJ1-2	.	TGTGCCAGCTGGGACGCGCTATGGGGCTACACCTTC	CASWDALWGYTF
TRBV27	.	TRBJ1-4	.	TGTGCCAGCAGCCTACGCGCGGGACCGATGAATGAAAAACTGTTTTTT	CASSLRAGPMNEKLFF
TRBV6-2/TRBV6-3	.	TRBJ2-7	.	TGTGCCAGCCGGGCTCCGGGACACATATCCTACGAGCAGTACTTC	CASRAPGHISYEQYF
TRBV7-2	few	TRBJ2-1	.	TGTGCCAGCAGCTTAAGTCTAGTGGCTCCAGAGCAGTTCTTC	CASSLSLVAPEQFF
TRBV7-2	.	TRBJ2-5	.	TGTGCCAGCAGCCCAATGGACACCCAGTACTTC	CASSPMDTQYF
TRBV28	.	TRBJ2-7	TRBD1	TGTGCCAGCAAAGAGGGACAGGGGCGGGGCGAGCAGTACTTC	CASKEGQGRGEQYF
TRBV4-3	few	TRBJ1-5	.	TGCGCCAGCAGCCAAGGAGGGGGGGTGGGTCAGCCCCAGCATTTT	CASSQGGGVGQPQHF
TRBV2	many	TRBJ2-6	.	TGTGCCAGCAGTGATGAGCAGGCTGTGGCCAACGTCCTGACTTTC	CASSDEQAVANVLTF
TRBV6-2/TRBV6-3	many	TRBJ2-7	TRBD2	TGTGCCAGCAGTTCTCCGGCTAGCGGGACCTCCTACGAGCAGTACTTC	CASSSPASGTSYEQYF
TRBV7-2	many	TRBJ1-5	.	TGTGCCAGCAGCTTAAGGGGAGATCAGCCCCAGCATTTT	CASSLRGDQPQHF
TRBV4-3	many	TRBJ1-3	.	TGCGCCAGCAGCCCTCAACCCGTTACTGTGGGTTACTCTGGAAACACCATATATTTT	CASSPQPVTVGYSGNTIYF
TRBV7-2	many	TRBJ2-2	TRBD2	TGTGCCAGCAGCCCCCGGACTAGCGGGAACGGCGGGGAGCTGTTTTTT	CASSPRTSGNGGELFF
TRBV19	.	TRBJ2-7	.	TGTGCCAGTAGTATTGAGAACGAGCAGTACTTC	CASSIENEQYF
TRBV3-1	many	TRBJ1-1	.	TGTGCCAGCACCCCCAGCGAAGGCGGGATTAACACTGAAGCTTTCTTT	CASTPSEGGINTEAFF
TRBV19	few	TRBJ2-1	TRBD2	TGTGCCAGTAGTATAGCCCCAGGGGCGGGGGGCCGTTACAATGAGCAGTTCTTC	CASSIAPGAGGRYNEQFF
TRBV10-3	many	TRBJ2-7	.	TGTGCCATCAGTGAGTCGTTGTCCGAGCAGTACTTC	CAISESLSEQYF
TRBV7-2	many	TRBJ2-7	.	TGTGCCAGCAGCGTCGACAGACCACAATTCCCCTACGAGCAGTACTTC	CASSVDRPQFPYEQYF
TRBV28	.	TRBJ1-4	TRBD1	TGTGCCAGCATCCAGGGGGGGACAGGGGGTGAAAAACTGTTTTTT	CASIQGGTGGEKLFF
TRBV6-5	many	TRBJ1-3	TRBD1	TGTGCCAGCAGTTACGATGGTGGGACAGCAGGAAACACCATATATTTT	CASSYDGGTAGNTIYF
TRBV5-1	once	TRBJ2-1	.	TGCGCCAGCGCCTCCTACAATGAGCAGTTCTTC	CASASYNEQFF
TRBV4-1	.	TRBJ2-2	TRBD2	TGCGCCAGCAACCCGGGGGGGCTAGGTACCGGGGAGCTGTTTTTT	CASNPGGLGTGELFF
TRBV2	many	TRBJ1-5	.	TGTGCCAGCAGGACGGACGGAGACAATCAGCCCCAGCATTTT	CASRTDGDNQPQHF
TRBV20-1	many	TRBJ2-5	.	TGCAGTGCTAGCCCACTGGGCCGGGAGACCCAGTACTTC	CSASPLGRETQYF
TRBV6-6	few	TRBJ2-2	.	TGTGCCAGCAGTTACTCCCAGGTTCTACCCGGGGAGCTGTTTTTT	CASSYSQVLPGELFF
TRBV28	few	TRBJ2-1	.	TGTGCCAGCAGTTGGCCAGGCCCCTACAATGAGCAGTTCTTC	CASSWPGPYNEQFF
TRBV12-2	.	TRBJ2-7	.	TGTGCAAGTCGCTTAGTTGGAAAACTCCGGGATCTCTTCTCCTACGAGCAGTACTTC	CASRLVGKLRDLFSYEQYF
TRBV25-1	medium-sized	TRBJ2-5	TRBD2	TGTGCCAGCAGTGATCAGTCCCATAGCGGGAGAATCCAAGAGACCCAGTACTTC	CASSDQSHSGRIQETQYF
TRBV20-1	once	TRBJ2-3	TRBD2	TGCAGTGCACCTACTAGCGGGGGGGGCACAGTTACGCAGTATTTT	CSAPTSGGGTVTQYF
TRBV7-9	few	TRBJ2-1	.	TGTGCCAGCACCATCGACACGTTCTACAATGAGCAGTTCTTC	CASTIDTFYNEQFF
TRBV21-1	many	TRBJ1-2	.	TGTGCCAGCAGCAAAGGGACAGCACGGCGTGTCGCTAACTATGGCTACACCTTC	CASSKGTARRVANYGYTF
TRBV25-1	many	TRBJ2-7	.	TGTGCCAGCAGCAACAGAGGCGAGCAGTACTTC	CASSNRGEQYF
TRBV20-1	many	TRBJ2-7	TRBD2	TGCAGTGCTAGAGATCCTACGAAATCTAGCGGGAGTAACTACGAGCAGTACTTC	CSARDPTKSSGSNYEQYF
TRBV20-1	.	TRBJ2-1	.	TGCAGTGCTAGAGATCCCCGGGGGGCCGGAAATGAGCAGTTCTTC	CSARDPRGAGNEQFF
TRBV6-2/TRBV6-3	.	TRBJ2-2	.	TGTGCCAGCAGTTACTCGGGACATCTTAACACCGGGGAGCTGTTTTTT	CASSYSGHLNTGELFF
TRBV12-3/TRBV12-4	few	TRBJ2-7	.	TGTGCCAGCAGTTACCGGGGCCGTCACTCCTACGAGCAGTACTTC	CASSYRGRHSYEQYF
TRBV7-2	many	TRBJ2-3	.	TGTGCCAGCAGCCCCCCCGTCGATACGCAGTATTTT	CASSPPVDTQYF